The 26 T cell receptor beta chains presented below share a single source sample, sequenced in a study of blood T cell repertoires in COVID-19. Here immunoSEQ multiplex PCR was the method, and the copy in TCRdb shows in-frame clones only, minus some. Of about 130,000 clones detected, approximately 83% appear once; the ten largest clones hold around 18%. The sample consisted of peripheral blood. Receptor source: a woman between 45 and 60 years old who had recovered from COVID-19.

This rearrangement joins TRBV2 to TRBJ2-7, with 8 nucleotides matching TRBD2. This CDR3 spans 14 amino acids. The junction had 5 bases not matched to a gene; V was cut back by 5 bases and J by 2 bases. Germline values: CDR1 SNHLY, CDR2 FYNNEI. Here the CDR3 reads CASSKGRGAYEQYF. DNA of the CDR3: TGTGCCAGCAGTAAAGGGCGGGGGGCCTACGAGCAGTACTTC.

V usage is TRBV15 and J usage is TRBJ2-1; D may be TRBD2 (6 bases). The V end lost 3 bases, the J end lost 0 bases, and 12 bases lay between the germline ends. The CDR3 loop spans 16 amino acids. Germline loops: CDR1 LNHNV, CDR2 YYDKDF (reference sequence). The CDR3 DNA reads as TGTGCCACCAGCAGTGGGACTGGGAGCTCCTACAATGAGCAGTTCTTC. Its translation is CATSSGTGSSYNEQFF.

This clone was observed a few times. The gene calls are TRBV4-1 and TRBJ2-5; 10 positions match TRBD2. Trimming at V came to 6 bases and at J to 4 bases, leaving 5 bases not matched to a gene. Germline V gene lookup returns CDR1 MGHRA and CDR2 YSYEKL. The CDR3 is 14 residues long. CDR3 region: CASRPRLAGETQYF. The CDR3 DNA follows: TGCGCCAGCAGACCGAGACTAGCGGGAGAGACCCAGTACTTC.

This rearrangement joins TRBV7-9 to TRBJ1-2; the match to TRBD1 covers 10 bases. Germline lookup yields CDR1 SEHNR and CDR2 FQNEAQ (reference sequence). CDR3 length: 19 residues. Germline trimming cut 4 bases from V and 5 bases from J; bases unmatched to any gene: 19. The CDR3 spells CASSSLRGGDRGGSYGYTF. The CDR3 nucleotides are TGTGCCAGCAGCTCCCTACGAGGGGGGGACAGGGGAGGTAGTTATGGCTACACCTTC.

The chain has TRBV6-6 and TRBJ1-2; 7 nucleotides match TRBD1. J gave up 6 bases and V 6 bases, and 7 bases lay outside the gene matches. Germline V lookup: CDR1 MNHNY, CDR2 SVGAGI (reference sequence). The CDR3 length is 13 residues. The CDR3 spells CASRNRGEDGYTF. CDR3 DNA sequence: TGTGCCAGCAGGAACAGGGGCGAGGATGGCTACACCTTC.

The chain employs TRBV9 and TRBJ2-3; TRBD1 is a possible D gene (5 bases). The germline V and J ends were trimmed by 0 bases and 4 bases, with 6 bases remaining between them. Germline CDR1 SGDLS, CDR2 YYNGEE. This CDR3 is built from 13 residues. The CDR3 region is CASSVAGPDTQYF. CDR3 DNA: TGTGCCAGCAGCGTAGCAGGGCCAGATACGCAGTATTTT.

The chain uses TRBV15 and TRBJ2-7, with 9 nucleotides matching TRBD1. The CDR3 is 17 residues long. Germline V gives CDR1 LNHNV, CDR2 YYDKDF (reference sequence). V shed 0 bases, J shed 4 bases, and the junction held 10 bases outside the gene matches. CDR3 protein: CATSRDFGTGKLYEQYF. CDR3 sequence (DNA): TGTGCCACCAGCAGAGATTTTGGGACAGGGAAATTGTACGAGCAGTACTTC. The variable domain in full, completed from reference TRBV15 and TRBJ2-7, reads DAMVIQNPRYQVTQFGKPVTLSCSQTLNHNVMYWYQQKSSQAPKLLFHYYDKDFNNEADTPDNFQSRRPNTSFCFLDIRSPGLGDTAMYLCATSRDFGTGKLYEQYFGPGTRLTVT.

The chain uses TRBV11-2 and TRBJ1-1; a possible D gene is TRBD1 (5 bases). V was shortened by 5 bases and J by 3 bases, with 13 bases between the two germline ends. The CDR3 has 14 amino acids. Looked up from germline, CDR1 is SGHAT and CDR2 is FQNNGV. CDR3 loop: CASSTTGGDTEAFF. DNA for the CDR3: TGTGCCAGCAGCACTACCGGGGGAGACACTGAAGCTTTCTTT.

This chain uses TRBV18 with TRBJ2-5; D is perhaps TRBD1 (6 bases). Germline CDR1 is KGHSH and CDR2 is LQKENI. The CDR3 totals 17 residues. The ends were cut back, 0 bases at V and 5 bases at J, with 19 bases in the middle. The CDR3 bases are TGTGCCAGCTCACCACCACAGGGCGGGCCAGCATCGGAGACCCAGTACTTC. Its protein is CASSPPQGGPASETQYF.

The V and J genes are TRBV6-6 and TRBJ2-3; a weak D match, TRBD2 (7 bases). CDR3 length equals 14 residues. The ends were cut back, 6 bases at V and 4 bases at J, with 14 bases in the middle. In germline, CDR1 is MNHNY, CDR2 SVGAGI (reference sequence). The CDR3 DNA reads as TGTGCCAGCAGATCGGAGGGGGGGGCAGATACGCAGTATTTT. Translating it yields CASRSEGGADTQYF.

The chain joins TRBV18 to TRBJ2-1, with a weak D call TRBD2 (5 bases). Trimming pared 4 bases from V and 4 bases from J, leaving 5 bases between. This CDR3 has 12 amino acids. CDR1 and CDR2 (germline): KGHSH, LQKENI. CDR3 loop: CASSREYNEQFF. As DNA, the CDR3 is TGTGCCAGCTCACGGGAGTACAATGAGCAGTTCTTC.

V and J are TRBV5-5 and TRBJ1-1; no reliable D call. Germline-derived CDR1 and CDR2 are SGHKS and YYEKEE (reference sequence). This CDR3 contains 18 residues. V was cut by 0 bases and J by 0 bases, with 18 bases left in between. The CDR3 sequence: CASSLGRYSKSLNTEAFF. The CDR3, as DNA: TGTGCCAGCAGCTTGGGAAGGTACAGCAAAAGTTTGAACACTGAAGCTTTCTTT.

J is TRBJ1-5 and V is TRBV15; D ambiguous. The germline gives CDR1 LNHNV, CDR2 YYDKDF (reference sequence). The V end was cut by 0 bases, the J end by 9 bases, with 9 bases between. The CDR3 totals 13 residues. The CDR3 DNA follows: TGTGCCACCAGCAGAGATCTTAGCGGGCCCCAGCATTTT. Protein: CATSRDLSGPQHF.

V is TRBV11-2 and J is TRBJ2-5; 10 bases are a match to TRBD2. CDR1 SGHAT and CDR2 FQNNGV come from the germline V gene. The CDR3 loop spans 16 amino acids. V lost 1 base to trimming and J lost 5 bases; unmatched junction nucleotides: 7. CDR3 DNA: TGTGCCAGCAGCTTAGTGCCTAGCGGGGGTTACGAGACCCAGTACTTC. Its protein product is CASSLVPSGGYETQYF.

The rearrangement links TRBV30 to TRBJ1-5, with 9 bases identical to TRBD1. The germline gives CDR1 GTSNPN, CDR2 SVGIG (reference sequence). CDR3 length: 13 residues. Trimming took 4 bases from V and 8 from J; bases not matched to a gene: 6. The CDR3 DNA sequence: TGTGCCTGGACGACAGGGGGTTTTGAGCCCCAGCATTTT. Protein: CAWTTGGFEPQHF.

A single count supports this clone. This likely comes from a read error, as the CDR3 has no conserved phenylalanine or tryptophan at its end. Because the CDR3's place on the DNA is in doubt, the DNA is left out and the CDR3 is given as listed by TCRdb. This chain joins TRBV27 and TRBJ1-4. The germline V gene encodes CDR1 MNHEY and CDR2 SMNVEV (reference sequence). The CDR3 is 14 residues long, counting both termini. CDR3 sequence reads: CASSLARGKGPVFG.

This rearrangement joins TRBV29-1 to TRBJ2-1; perhaps TRBD1 as D (6 bases). Trimming took 4 bases from V and 0 from J, leaving 10 bases between them. CDR1 and CDR2 (germline): SQVTM, ANQGSEA. CDR3 length: 14 amino acids. The CDR3 DNA is TGCAGCGTTGCGGACAGCCTCTCCTACAATGAGCAGTTCTTC. Its protein product is CSVADSLSYNEQFF.

This chain uses TRBV18 with TRBJ1-1; no firm D call. The CDR3 spans 12 residues. Germline V CDR1 and CDR2: KGHSH, LQKENI. Trimming stripped 3 bases from V and 10 bases from J, with 12 bases between. The CDR3 nucleotides read TGTGCCAGCTCACCGGATGGGCGGGGAGCTTTCTTT. Translated: CASSPDGRGAFF.

The chain is built from TRBV7-3 and TRBJ2-3, with 13 bases aligning to TRBD2. There are 14 residues in the CDR3. Germline assignment: CDR1 SGHTA and CDR2 FQGTGA. V lost 2 bases to trimming and J lost 7 bases; unmatched junction nucleotides: 0. The CDR3 bases are TGTGCCAGCAGCTTAGGGACTAGCGGGAATACGCAGTATTTT. Its protein product is CASSLGTSGNTQYF.

The V and J genes are TRBV9 and TRBJ1-1, with TRBD1 as a possible D gene (5 bases). Germline loops: CDR1 SGDLS, CDR2 YYNGEE. The length of the CDR3 is 15 residues. V was clipped by 4 bases and J by 4 bases, with 17 bases between them. The CDR3 reads CASSSHGGGVTEAFF. CDR3 sequence (DNA): TGTGCCAGCAGCTCCCATGGGGGGGGTGTCACTGAAGCTTTCTTT.

V gene TRBV6-5 combines with J gene TRBJ2-1; D possibly corresponds to TRBD2 (6 bases). V was pared by 6 bases and J by 5 bases, with 11 bases between. The V gene's germline CDR1 is MNHEY and CDR2 SVGAGI. This CDR3 has 13 residues. The CDR3 reads CASSRGLHNEQFF. The CDR3 DNA sequence: TGTGCCAGCAGCCGGGGACTGCACAATGAGCAGTTCTTC.

With regard to this clone: Relative to the germline gene, one junction end is altered; a read error may explain this. The chain joins TRBV6-5 to TRBJ2-1, with 10 positions matching TRBD2. The CDR3 runs 15 residues. Germline loops: CDR1 MNHEY, CDR2 SVGAGI. Here the CDR3 reads CASSYPVLAGAMEVF. The CDR3 DNA sequence: TGTGCCAGCAGTTACCCGGTGCTAGCGGGAGCAATGGAGGTCTTC.

CDR3 bases: TGTGCCAGCAGCAAAAGAGGACCGGGGCTTCTTGGCATGGGACACTCTGGAAACACCATATATTTT. Amino acid sequence: CASSKRGPGLLGMGHSGNTIYF. The chain is built from TRBV21-1 and TRBJ1-3; TRBD1 is the table's D call and was not checked against the DNA. TRBV21-1 is reported as a pseudogene. The CDR3 extends over 22 amino acids.

V usage is TRBV7-8 and J usage is TRBJ2-3; TRBD1 matches at 7 bases. CDR1 is SGHVS, CDR2 FQNEAQ, per germline. The CDR3 runs 17 residues. V shed 1 base, J shed 5 bases, and the junction held 12 bases outside the gene matches. This CDR3 is CASSLGVAGGLRDTQYF. The CDR3 nucleotides read TGTGCCAGCAGCTTAGGGGTCGCAGGGGGTTTGAGAGATACGCAGTATTTT.

The rearrangement uses TRBV5-4 and TRBJ1-1; D might be TRBD1 (5 bases). Trimming shortened V by 4 bases and J by 1 base, and 8 bases separated the two germline ends. The CDR3 contains 13 residues. From germline, CDR1 is SGHNT and CDR2 YYREEE (reference sequence). CDR3 residues: CASSLDRNTEAFF. The DNA of the CDR3 is TGTGCCAGCAGCCTCGACAGGAACACTGAAGCTTTCTTT. The full variable domain, its missing parts supplied by reference TRBV5-4 and TRBJ1-1, is ETGVTQSPTHLIKTRGQQVTLRCSSQSGHNTVSWYQQALGQGPQFIFQYYREEENGRGNFPPRFSGLQFPNYSSELNVNALELDDSALYLCASSLDRNTEAFFGQGTRLTVV.

V gene TRBV12-5 combines with J gene TRBJ1-5; maybe TRBD1 (6 bases). CDR1 is LGHNT and CDR2 is FRNRAP in the germline V gene. Trimming left V 10 bases short and J 5 bases short, with 18 bases between. The CDR3 loop spans 14 amino acids. The CDR3 is CATSTGSEYQPQHF. CDR3 DNA: TGTGCTACCTCAACAGGGTCTGAGTATCAGCCCCAGCATTTT. Using reference TRBV12-5 and TRBJ1-5 for the parts outside the CDR3, the full variable domain is DARVTQTPRHKVTEMGQEVTMRCQPILGHNTVFWYRQTMMQGLELLAYFRNRAPLDDSGMPKDRFSAEMPDATLATLKIQPSEPRDSAVYFCATSTGSEYQPQHFGDGTRLSIL.